Below, 24 T cell receptor beta chains from the same sample are listed, as sequenced in a study of blood T cell repertoires in COVID-19 (dated by TCRdb to the early 2020s). Libraries came from the immunoSEQ multiplex PCR assay. Sourced from immuneACCESS, this table was stored by TCRdb with only in-frame sequences that have V and J called. A share of the clones is absent; for the studies checked, an unresolved V gene accounts for under half, and the remainder has no known explanation. Present in this sample are 300,000 or so clones, roughly 90% of which were seen just once. The top ten constitute approximately 0.99% of the sample. Sequencing used PBMCs or T cells enriched from blood (not recorded which). The receptors come from a woman in her twenties or thirties who had recovered from COVID-19.

The chain combines TRBV19 with TRBJ1-6; 7 bases are a match to TRBD1. The V segment lost 6 bases and the J segment 6 bases; nucleotides outside the gene matches: 11. This CDR3 comprises 16 residues. Germline CDR1 and CDR2: LNHDA and SQIVND (reference sequence). CDR3 sequence (DNA): TGTGCCAGTAGCTACACGGGACAGAGGACTAATTCACCCCTCCACTTT. It codes for CASSYTGQRTNSPLHF.

The chain links TRBV30 to TRBJ2-5; D is unclear. Deletions cut 3 bases from V and 5 bases from J, with 7 bases between. CDR3 length: 11 amino acids. Germline V gene lookup returns CDR1 GTSNPN and CDR2 SVGIG (reference sequence). The CDR3 spells CAWSTKETQYF. Here the CDR3 DNA reads TGTGCCTGGAGCACTAAGGAGACCCAGTACTTC.

The gene calls are TRBV9 and TRBJ2-5, with 11 bases matching TRBD2. Trimming took 2 bases from V and 5 from J; bases not matched to a gene: 8. This CDR3 has 16 amino acids. CDR1 is SGDLS, CDR2 YYNGEE, per germline. The CDR3, as DNA: TGTGCCAGCAGCGTTAGCGGGGGGGCCTCCGGGGAGACCCAGTACTTC. Translation: CASSVSGGASGETQYF. Full variable domain (rest looked up from reference TRBV9 and TRBJ2-5): DSGVTQTPKHLITATGQRVTLRCSPRSGDLSVYWYQQSLDQGLQFLIQYYNGEERAKGNILERFSAQQFPDLHSELNLSSLELGDSALYFCASSVSGGASGETQYFGPGTRLLVL.

The table lists this clone with a few counts. This chain links TRBV5-1 with TRBJ1-5; 9 bases are a match to TRBD1. The CDR3 runs to 18 residues. With V trimmed by 0 bases and J by 1 base, 8 bases remained unmatched. Germline V gene data show CDR1 as SGHRS and CDR2 as YFSETQ. This chain's CDR3 is CASSLDGTGPLSNQPQHF. CDR3 in DNA: TGCGCCAGCAGCTTGGACGGGACAGGGCCTTTGAGCAATCAGCCCCAGCATTTT.

The chain joins TRBV30 to TRBJ2-2; TRBD2 matches 7 bases. This CDR3 has 18 amino acids. The germline V gene has CDR1 GTSNPN and CDR2 SVGIG (reference sequence). The V and J ends lost 3 bases and 0 bases, in that order; junction bases with no gene match: 13. CDR3 in amino acids: CAWRNRLLATANTGELFF. The CDR3 DNA follows: TGTGCCTGGAGAAACAGGCTACTAGCGACGGCGAACACCGGGGAGCTGTTTTTT.

The chain uses TRBV5-1 and TRBJ2-2; 7 positions agree with TRBD1. The junction had 8 bases not matched to a gene; V was cut back by 5 bases and J by 7 bases. The CDR3 is 14 residues long. From germline, CDR1 is SGHRS and CDR2 YFSETQ. CDR3 sequence: CASRMTGIGGELFF. The CDR3 coding sequence is TGCGCCAGCAGAATGACAGGGATTGGCGGGGAGCTGTTTTTT.

The genes are TRBV3-1 (or the pseudogene TRBV3-2) and TRBJ2-3; 10 positions agree with TRBD2. V trimming: 2 bases; J trimming: 5 bases; junction bases outside the gene matches: 4. This CDR3 has 15 residues. The germline gives CDR1 LGHDT, CDR2 YNNKEL (reference sequence). The CDR3 loop is CASSQRSGGQDTQYF. CDR3 sequence (DNA): TGTGCCAGCAGCCAACGTAGCGGGGGGCAAGATACGCAGTATTTT.

CDR3 residues: CASSQDFKAAPPDTQYF. CDR3 in DNA: TGCGCCAGCAGCCAAGATTTCAAGGCGGCCCCGCCAGATACGCAGTATTTT. This rearrangement joins TRBV4-1 to TRBJ2-3; D gene ambiguous. CDR1 MGHRA and CDR2 YSYEKL come from the germline V gene. Between the trimmed V and J ends, which lost 0 bases and 4 bases, there was a span of 17 bases. The CDR3 has 17 residues.

J is TRBJ2-3 and V is TRBV2; TRBD1 aligns across 7 bases. CDR1 is SNHLY, CDR2 FYNNEI, per germline. The junction had 7 bases not matched to a gene; V was cut back by 4 bases and J by 6 bases. The CDR3 consists of 14 residues. The CDR3 spells CASSGQGKSDTQYF. The CDR3 DNA reads as TGTGCCAGCAGTGGACAGGGAAAATCGGATACGCAGTATTTT.

The chain carries TRBV7-7 and TRBJ2-5; 8 nucleotides align to TRBD1. In germline, CDR1 is SSHAT, CDR2 FNYEAQ (reference sequence). V was pared by 1 base and J by 5 bases, with 6 bases of the junction left unmatched. The CDR3 covers 15 residues. CDR3 nucleotides: TGTGCCAGCAGCTTAGGGGCAGGGGGCGAGGAGACCCAGTACTTC. This translates into CASSLGAGGEETQYF. The full variable domain, in which reference TRBV7-7 and TRBJ2-5 provide the parts outside the CDR3, is GAGVSQSPRYKVTKRGQDVTLRCDPISSHATLYWYQQALGQGPEFLTYFNYEAQPDKSGLPSDRFSAERPEGSISTLTIQRTEQRDSAMYRCASSLGAGGEETQYFGPGTRLLVL.

V is TRBV4-3 and J is TRBJ2-5; 10 bases align to TRBD2. CDR1 LGHNA and CDR2 YSLEER come from the germline V gene. The V segment lost 0 bases and the J segment 5 bases; nucleotides outside the gene matches: 9. The CDR3 extends over 17 amino acids. Here the CDR3 reads CASSQDPPAGGRETQYF. DNA of the CDR3: TGCGCCAGCAGCCAAGATCCCCCAGCGGGGGGGCGGGAGACCCAGTACTTC.

This chain connects TRBV30 to TRBJ1-2; tentative D call: TRBD1 (5 bases). Trimming cost V 0 bases and J 6 bases, with 8 bases left between them. CDR1 and CDR2 (germline): GTSNPN, SVGIG (reference sequence). The CDR3 is made up of 12 amino acids. In DNA, the CDR3 is TGTGCCTGGAGTGTACAAGGGGATGGCTACACCTTC. It translates to CAWSVQGDGYTF. Using reference TRBV30 and TRBJ1-2 for the parts outside the CDR3, the full variable domain is SQTIHQWPATLVQPVGSPLSLECTVEGTSNPNLYWYRQAAGRGLQLLFYSVGIGQISSEVPQNLSASRPQDRQFILSSKKLLLSDSGFYLCAWSVQGDGYTFGSGTRLTVV.

CDR3 amino acids: CASSPRGGPASLQQFF. CDR3 DNA: TGTGCCAGCAGCCCGAGGGGGGGCCCCGCGTCATTGCAGCAGTTCTTC. J is TRBJ2-1 and V is TRBV7-2, with D possibly being TRBD2 (7 bases). Trimming cost V 5 bases and J 11 bases, with 25 bases left between them. This CDR3 region has 16 residues. Per germline, CDR1 SGHTA and CDR2 FQGNSA.

The chain carries TRBV10-3 and TRBJ2-5; TRBD2 matches at 7 bases. Germline V CDR1 and CDR2: ENHRY, SYGVKD. The CDR3 has 15 residues. V lost 4 bases to trimming and J lost 0 bases; unmatched junction nucleotides: 5. The DNA of the CDR3 is TGTGCCATCAGTGCGGACGGGGGGAACCAAGAGACCCAGTACTTC. This sequence encodes CAISADGGNQETQYF.

This chain links TRBV29-1 with TRBJ1-1, with 8 bases matching TRBD1. Losses at the gene ends were 7 bases for V and 1 base for J; bases not matched to a gene: 5. Germline V gene lookup returns CDR1 SQVTM and CDR2 ANQGSEA. There are 13 residues in the CDR3. CDR3 region: CSAGQGSNTEAFF. The CDR3 DNA reads as TGCAGCGCCGGACAGGGATCGAACACTGAAGCTTTCTTT.

Worth noting for this clone: This sample includes further DNA sequences coding for the same CDR3. V gene TRBV27 combines with J gene TRBJ1-2; D gene ambiguous. Germline loops: CDR1 MNHEY, CDR2 SMNVEV (reference sequence). This CDR3 contains 13 residues. V was pared by 6 bases and J by 2 bases, with 10 bases between. The CDR3 region is CASRQNLNYGYTF. The CDR3 DNA is TGTGCCAGCAGACAGAACTTAAACTATGGCTACACCTTC.

This chain links TRBV5-1 with TRBJ1-2; D is ambiguous. V was pared by 0 bases and J by 8 bases, with 14 bases between. This CDR3 is built from 14 residues. Germline CDR1 SGHRS, CDR2 YFSETQ. CDR3 sequence: CASSLVRGSEGYTF. The CDR3 region has the DNA TGCGCCAGCAGCTTGGTCCGAGGGTCCGAGGGCTACACCTTC.

This clone was detected only once. The rearrangement joins TRBV28 to TRBJ1-5, with unresolved D. With 6 bases removed from V and 4 bases from J, the gap between germline ends came to 16 bases. The germline CDR1 and CDR2 sequences are MDHEN and SYDVKM. The CDR3 has 15 amino acids. In nucleotides, the CDR3 is TGTGCCAGCAGGCCCACGGGAGAAGAGAATCAGCCCCAGCATTTT. Translated: CASRPTGEENQPQHF.

The chain combines TRBV21-1 with TRBJ1-1. TRBV21-1 is recorded as a pseudogene. The CDR3 covers 15 residues. The CDR3 sequence: CASSPDGVRNTEAFF. CDR3 DNA sequence: TGTGCCAGCAGCCCCGACGGGGTCCGCAACACTGAAGCTTTCTTT.

This clone was seen only once. The chain recombines TRBV21-1 with TRBJ1-1. TRBV21-1 is flagged as a pseudogene. The CDR3 has 17 amino acids. The CDR3 DNA is TGTGCCAGCGGACCATGGTTCAGGGAGGATGGGAACACTGAAGCTTTCTTT. Translation: CASGPWFREDGNTEAFF.

This chain uses TRBV7-9 with TRBJ1-4; weak D call: TRBD1 (5 bases). The V end lost 3 bases, the J end lost 3 bases, and 14 bases lay between the germline ends. The CDR3 spans 16 residues. Germline loops: CDR1 SEHNR, CDR2 FQNEAQ (reference sequence). CDR3 sequence reads: CASSFPSGSANEKLFF. CDR3 sequence (DNA): TGTGCCAGCAGCTTTCCCTCAGGGTCGGCTAATGAAAAACTGTTTTTT.

This chain connects TRBV5-6 to TRBJ1-6, with D possibly being TRBD1 (5 bases). Germline V lookup: CDR1 SGHDT, CDR2 YYEEEE. V was shortened by 4 bases and J by 1 base, with 15 bases between the two germline ends. The CDR3 sequence is 17 residues long. CDR3 region: CASSIRQLGSYNSPLHF. In DNA form, the CDR3 reads TGTGCCAGCAGCATCCGACAGTTAGGATCCTATAATTCACCCCTCCACTTT. Filled out from reference TRBV5-6 and TRBJ1-6, the complete variable domain reads DAGVTQSPTHLIKTRGQQVTLRCSPKSGHDTVSWYQQALGQGPQFIFQYYEEEERQRGNFPDRFSGHQFPNYSSELNVNALLLGDSALYLCASSIRQLGSYNSPLHFGNGTRLTVT.

This rearrangement joins TRBV4-3 to TRBJ1-5; unclear D gene. Trimming cost V 1 base and J 1 base, with 11 bases left between them. The CDR3 totals 16 residues. Germline CDR1 LGHNA, CDR2 YSLEER. The CDR3 is CASSQGAGRSNQPQHF. CDR3 nucleotide sequence: TGCGCCAGCAGCCAAGGAGCTGGGAGAAGCAATCAGCCCCAGCATTTT.

The genes are TRBV5-1 and TRBJ1-2, with D tentatively TRBD1 (5 bases). Germline CDR1 is SGHRS and CDR2 is YFSETQ. V lost 4 bases, J lost 6 bases, and 22 bases lay in between. The CDR3 is made up of 16 amino acids. DNA for the CDR3: TGCGCCAGCAGCCCACTAACAGGCCGGCCTAGGGATGGCTACACCTTC. This gives the protein CASSPLTGRPRDGYTF.